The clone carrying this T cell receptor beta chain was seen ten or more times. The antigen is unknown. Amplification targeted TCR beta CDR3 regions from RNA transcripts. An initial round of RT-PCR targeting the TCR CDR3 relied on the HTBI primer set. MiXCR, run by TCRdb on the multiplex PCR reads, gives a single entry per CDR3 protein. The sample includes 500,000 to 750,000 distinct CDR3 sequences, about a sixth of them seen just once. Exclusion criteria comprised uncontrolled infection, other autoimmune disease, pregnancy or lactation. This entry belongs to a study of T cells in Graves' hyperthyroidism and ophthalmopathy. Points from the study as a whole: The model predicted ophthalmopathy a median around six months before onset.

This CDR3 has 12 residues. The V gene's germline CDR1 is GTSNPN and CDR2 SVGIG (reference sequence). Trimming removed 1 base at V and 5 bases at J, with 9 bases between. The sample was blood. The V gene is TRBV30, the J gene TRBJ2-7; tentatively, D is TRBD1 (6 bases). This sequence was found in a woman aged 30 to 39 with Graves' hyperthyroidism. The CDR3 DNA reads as TGTGCCTGGAGTGCTGGGGGCGACGAGCAGTACTTC. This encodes CAWSAGGDEQYF.